This TCR beta chain was sequenced during a study of T cells in Graves' hyperthyroidism and ophthalmopathy. The V and J ends lost 5 bases and 5 bases respectively, with 15 bases between them. The V gene's germline CDR1 is SGHNT and CDR2 YENEEA. This CDR3 region has 15 residues. This clonotype was counted ten times or more. RNA transcripts were the template for amplifying TCR beta CDR3 regions. An initial round of RT-PCR targeting the TCR CDR3 relied on the HTBI primer set. TCRdb re-derived calls from the multiplex PCR reads in MiXCR, one entry per CDR3 protein. Of some 500,000 distinct CDR3 sequences detected, around 16% appear once; the ten largest clones hold less than 30%.

Sequencing input: blood. The clonotype comes from a woman in her twenties or thirties with Graves' ophthalmopathy. V usage is TRBV11-3 and J usage is TRBJ2-2, with TRBD1 as a possible D gene (5 bases). CDR3 bases: TGTGCCAGCAGCCCTCTGCGTGGGGCTACCGGGGAGCTGTTTTTT. This encodes CASSPLRGATGELFF.